This TCR beta chain is from a study of beta chain features in type 1 diabetes. On this clone itself: What it binds is not known.

Reverse transcribing all isolated RNA meant expressed TCRB transcripts were sequenced. Measured with immunoSEQ multiplex PCR; TCRdb has only the in-frame clones, and not every one. The data show about 24,000 clones, approximately 74% seen once. Regarding the study as a whole: The influence of HLA type on TCRB rearrangement stayed undetermined.

Germline lookup yields CDR1 SEHNR and CDR2 FQNEAQ (reference sequence). The CDR3 sequence is 14 residues long. V was clipped by 5 bases and J by 4 bases, with 14 bases between them. The specimen sequenced was Tregs from blood. The rearrangement links TRBV7-9 to TRBJ2-5, with D perhaps TRBD2 (6 bases). The TCR comes from a middle-aged woman in good health. The CDR3 sequence is CASSTYGGGETQYF. The CDR3 DNA sequence: TGTGCCAGCAGCACCTACGGGGGAGGAGAGACCCAGTACTTC.